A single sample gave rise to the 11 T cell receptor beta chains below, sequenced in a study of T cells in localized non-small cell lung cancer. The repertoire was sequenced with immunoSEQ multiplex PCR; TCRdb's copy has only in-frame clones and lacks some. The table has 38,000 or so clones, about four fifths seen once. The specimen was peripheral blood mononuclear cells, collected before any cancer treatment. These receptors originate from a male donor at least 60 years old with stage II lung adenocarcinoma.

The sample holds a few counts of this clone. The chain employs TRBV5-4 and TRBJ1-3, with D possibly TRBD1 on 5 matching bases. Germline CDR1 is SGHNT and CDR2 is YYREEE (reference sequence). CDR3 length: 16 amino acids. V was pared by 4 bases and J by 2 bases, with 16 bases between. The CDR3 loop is CASSIDGTATGNTIYF. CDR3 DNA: TGTGCCAGCAGCATCGACGGGACGGCCACTGGAAACACCATATATTTT.

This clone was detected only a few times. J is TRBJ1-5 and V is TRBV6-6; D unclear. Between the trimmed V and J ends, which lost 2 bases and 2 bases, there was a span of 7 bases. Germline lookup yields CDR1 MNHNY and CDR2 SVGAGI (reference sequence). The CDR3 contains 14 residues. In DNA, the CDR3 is TGTGCCAGCAGTTACGCCGAAGGCAATCAGCCCCAGCATTTT. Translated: CASSYAEGNQPQHF.

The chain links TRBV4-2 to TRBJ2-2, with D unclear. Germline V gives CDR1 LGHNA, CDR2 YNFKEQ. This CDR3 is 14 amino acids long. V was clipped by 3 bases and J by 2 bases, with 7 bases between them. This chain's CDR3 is CASSHLLNTGELFF. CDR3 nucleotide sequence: TGTGCCAGCAGCCACCTTCTAAACACCGGGGAGCTGTTTTTT.

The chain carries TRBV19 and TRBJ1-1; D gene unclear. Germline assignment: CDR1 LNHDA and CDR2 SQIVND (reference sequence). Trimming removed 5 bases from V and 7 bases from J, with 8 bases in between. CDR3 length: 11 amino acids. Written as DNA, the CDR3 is TGTGCCAGTAGTTACAGTTTTGAAGCTTTCTTT. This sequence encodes CASSYSFEAFF.

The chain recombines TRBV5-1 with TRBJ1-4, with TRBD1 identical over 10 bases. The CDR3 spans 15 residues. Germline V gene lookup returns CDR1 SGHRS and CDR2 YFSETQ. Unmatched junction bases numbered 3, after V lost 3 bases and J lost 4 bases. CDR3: CASSSRTGGNEKLFF. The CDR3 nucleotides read TGCGCCAGCAGCTCTAGGACAGGGGGTAATGAAAAACTGTTTTTT.

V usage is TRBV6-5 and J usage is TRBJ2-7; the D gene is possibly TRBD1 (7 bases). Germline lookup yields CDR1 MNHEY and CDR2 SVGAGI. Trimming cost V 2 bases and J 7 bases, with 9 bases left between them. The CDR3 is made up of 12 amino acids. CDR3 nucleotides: TGTGCCAGCAGTTACGCAGGGGGGGAGCAGTACTTC. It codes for CASSYAGGEQYF.

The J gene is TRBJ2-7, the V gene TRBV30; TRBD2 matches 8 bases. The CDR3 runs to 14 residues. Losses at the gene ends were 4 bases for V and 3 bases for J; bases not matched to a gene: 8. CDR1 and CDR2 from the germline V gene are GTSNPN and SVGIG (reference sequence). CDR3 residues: CAWTRGGGSYEQYF. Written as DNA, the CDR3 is TGTGCCTGGACTCGAGGCGGGGGGAGCTACGAGCAGTACTTC.

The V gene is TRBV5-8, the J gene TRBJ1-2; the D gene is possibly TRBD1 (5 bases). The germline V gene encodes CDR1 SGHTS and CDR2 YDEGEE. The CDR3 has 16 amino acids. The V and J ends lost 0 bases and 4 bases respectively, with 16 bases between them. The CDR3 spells CASSLEGAGSFYGYTF. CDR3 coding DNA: TGTGCCAGCAGCTTGGAAGGGGCAGGATCTTTCTATGGCTACACCTTC.

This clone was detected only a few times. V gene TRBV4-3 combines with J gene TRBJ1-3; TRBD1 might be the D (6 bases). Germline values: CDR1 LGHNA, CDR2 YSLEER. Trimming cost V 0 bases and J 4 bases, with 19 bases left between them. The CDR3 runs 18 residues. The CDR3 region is CASSQDSMGGRVGNTIYF. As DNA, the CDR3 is TGCGCCAGCAGCCAAGATAGTATGGGGGGCAGAGTCGGAAACACCATATATTTT.

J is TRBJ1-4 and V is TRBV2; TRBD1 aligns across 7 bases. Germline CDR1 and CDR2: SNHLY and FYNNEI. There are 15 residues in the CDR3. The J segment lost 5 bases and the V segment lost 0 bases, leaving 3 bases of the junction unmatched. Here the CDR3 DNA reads TGTGCCAGCAGTGAAGCGACAGGGAAAAATGAAAAACTGTTTTTT. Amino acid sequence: CASSEATGKNEKLFF. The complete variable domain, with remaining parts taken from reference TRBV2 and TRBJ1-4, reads EPEVTQTPSHQVTQMGQEVILRCVPISNHLYFYWYRQILGQKVEFLVSFYNNEISEKSEIFDDQFSVERPDGSNFTLKIRSTKLEDSAMYFCASSEATGKNEKLFFGSGTQLSVL.

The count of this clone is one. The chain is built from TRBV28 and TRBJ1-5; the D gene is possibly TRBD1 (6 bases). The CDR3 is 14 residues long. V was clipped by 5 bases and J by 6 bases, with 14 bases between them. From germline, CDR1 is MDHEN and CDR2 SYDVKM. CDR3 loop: CASSLQGRFQPQHF. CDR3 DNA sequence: TGTGCCAGCAGTCTACAGGGAAGGTTTCAGCCCCAGCATTTT.